This T cell receptor beta chain was documented in a study of blood T cell repertoires in COVID-19. The wider study: COVID-19 samples collected from the United States, Italy and Spain covered acute and convalescent phases. Sources were T cells, B-cell-depleted T cells, or PBMCs; the material itself was cDNA or gDNA.

Per the study methods: Amplified reference gene primers provided the basis for estimating nucleated cell counts. The repertoire was sequenced with immunoSEQ multiplex PCR; TCRdb's copy has only in-frame clones and lacks some. From that table come the V and J calls and clone size; the DNA was used to work out D and trimming. The sample lists roughly 62,000 clones; around 85% were seen once. The CDR3 sequence is 12 residues long. Material: peripheral blood. The J gene is TRBJ1-2, the V gene TRBV1; the table calls TRBD1, which could not be checked here. TRBV1 is tagged as a pseudogene. The clonotype comes from an elderly woman with active or convalescent COVID-19. The CDR3 loop is CTNPPGGRGYTF. The CDR3 region has the DNA TGCACCAACCCACCAGGGGGCCGTGGCTACACCTTC.